The present TCR beta chain was sequenced within a study of shared clonotypes between healthy human individuals. With 6 bases clipped from V and 4 bases from J, the junction kept 6 bases outside the gene matches. CDR1 LNHDA and CDR2 SQIVND come from the germline V gene (reference sequence). The CDR3 loop spans 14 amino acids. Data came from immunoSEQ multiplex PCR; TCRdb stores just in-frame clones and leaves some out. The data hold more than 2 million clones, with 85% to 95% observed a single time. A split of CD4+ cells into CD45RA+ naive and CD45RA-negative memory subsets was performed. The TCR sequence derives from a man younger than 35 in good health. Sequencing used naive CD4+ T cells sorted from blood. Subset defined: CD45RA+ positively selected. The chain combines TRBV19 with TRBJ2-5; TRBD1 agrees at 9 bases. CDR3 nucleotides: TGTGCCAGTAGGGTCGACAGGGGGACAGAGACCCAGTACTTC. Protein: CASRVDRGTETQYF. Drawing the rest from reference TRBV19 and TRBJ2-5, the complete variable domain is DGGITQSPKYLFRKEGQNVTLSCEQNLNHDAMYWYRQDPGQGLRLIYYSQIVNDFQKGDIAEGYSVSREKKESFPLTVTSAQKNPTAFYLCASRVDRGTETQYFGPGTRLLVL.